This TCR beta chain was sequenced in a study of blood T cell repertoires in COVID-19. Study details: Whether acute or convalescent, the COVID-19 samples came from the United States, Italy and Spain. From T cells, B-cell-depleted T cells, or PBMCs came the material, which was cDNA or gDNA.

In the original analysis: Estimates of nucleated cell counts were drawn from the amplification of reference gene primers. Repertoires were generated with immunoSEQ multiplex PCR, while TCRdb's copy carries only in-frame clones and drops some. V and J calls and clone size follow that table, whereas D and trimming were derived from the DNA. The sample contains some 76,000 clones, 80% of which appear only once. The V gene end was trimmed by 5 bases and the J gene end by 2 bases; junction bases not matched to a gene: 4. Germline CDR1 and CDR2: MDHEN and SYDVKM. This CDR3 region has 15 residues. The receptor was isolated from a man aged 50 or older with COVID-19, enrolled during active disease. Sequencing was performed on peripheral blood. The genes are TRBV28 and TRBJ1-5; TRBD1 aligns across 9 bases. The CDR3 is CASSRQGDGNQPQHF. CDR3 DNA sequence: TGTGCCAGCAGTCGACAGGGGGACGGCAATCAGCCCCAGCATTTT.